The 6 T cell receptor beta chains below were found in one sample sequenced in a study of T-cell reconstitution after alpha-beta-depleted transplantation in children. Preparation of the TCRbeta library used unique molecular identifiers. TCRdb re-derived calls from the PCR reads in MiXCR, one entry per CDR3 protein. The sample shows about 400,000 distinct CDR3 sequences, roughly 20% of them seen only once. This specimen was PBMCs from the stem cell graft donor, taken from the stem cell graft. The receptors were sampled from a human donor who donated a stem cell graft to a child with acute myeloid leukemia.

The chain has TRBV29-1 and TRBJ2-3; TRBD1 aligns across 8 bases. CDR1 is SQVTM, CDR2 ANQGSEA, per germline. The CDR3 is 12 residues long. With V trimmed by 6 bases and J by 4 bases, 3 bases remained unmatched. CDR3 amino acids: CSVGTGSDTQYF. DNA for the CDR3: TGCAGCGTCGGGACAGGATCAGATACGCAGTATTTT.

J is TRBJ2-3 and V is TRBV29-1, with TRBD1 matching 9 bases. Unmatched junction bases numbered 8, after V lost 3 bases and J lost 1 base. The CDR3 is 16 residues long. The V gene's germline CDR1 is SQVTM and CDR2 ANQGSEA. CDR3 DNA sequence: TGCAGCGTTGAGAGGGACAGGGAAATAGGCACAGATACGCAGTATTTT. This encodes CSVERDREIGTDTQYF.

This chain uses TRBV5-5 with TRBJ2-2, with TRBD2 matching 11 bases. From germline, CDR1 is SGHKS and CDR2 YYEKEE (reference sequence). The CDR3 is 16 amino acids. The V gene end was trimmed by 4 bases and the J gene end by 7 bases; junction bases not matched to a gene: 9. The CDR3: CASSQIRLAGNGELFF. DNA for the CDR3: TGTGCCAGCAGCCAAATCCGACTAGCGGGAAACGGGGAGCTGTTTTTT.

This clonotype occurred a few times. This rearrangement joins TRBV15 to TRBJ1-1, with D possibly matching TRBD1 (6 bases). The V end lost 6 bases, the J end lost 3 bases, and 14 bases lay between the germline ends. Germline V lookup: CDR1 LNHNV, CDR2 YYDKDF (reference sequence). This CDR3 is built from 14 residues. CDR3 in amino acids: CATSHTSGDTEAFF. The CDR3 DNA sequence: TGTGCCACCAGTCATACATCAGGGGACACTGAAGCTTTCTTT. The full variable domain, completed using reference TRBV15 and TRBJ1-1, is DAMVIQNPRYQVTQFGKPVTLSCSQTLNHNVMYWYQQKSSQAPKLLFHYYDKDFNNEADTPDNFQSRRPNTSFCFLDIRSPGLGDTAMYLCATSHTSGDTEAFFGQGTRLTVV.

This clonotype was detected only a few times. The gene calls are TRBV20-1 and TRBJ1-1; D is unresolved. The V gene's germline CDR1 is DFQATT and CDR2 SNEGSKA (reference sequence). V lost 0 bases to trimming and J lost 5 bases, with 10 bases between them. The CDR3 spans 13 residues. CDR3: CSARDFSLTEAFF. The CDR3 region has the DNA TGCAGTGCTAGAGATTTTAGTTTGACTGAAGCTTTCTTT.

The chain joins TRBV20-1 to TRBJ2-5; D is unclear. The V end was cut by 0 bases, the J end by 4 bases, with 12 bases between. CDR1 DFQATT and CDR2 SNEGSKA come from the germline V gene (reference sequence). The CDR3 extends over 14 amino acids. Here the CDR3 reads CSAREVGFGETQYF. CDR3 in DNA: TGCAGTGCTAGAGAGGTGGGATTCGGAGAGACCCAGTACTTC.